This is a list of T cell receptor beta chains from one sample in a study of shared clonotypes between healthy human individuals. The repertoire was sequenced with immunoSEQ multiplex PCR; TCRdb's copy has only in-frame clones and lacks some. The sample holds millions of clones, 90% to 95% seen once. Sequenced material: naive CD4+ T cells sorted from blood. These receptors were taken from a man aged 18-30 years in good health. CDR3s include the opening cysteine and the closing phenylalanine or tryptophan. Fields, in order: clone size, J gene, V gene, D gene, CDR3 DNA, CDR3 protein. D genes are given only for firm matches. Not every row has a clone size; where given, it reads once, few, many or a size class.

clone_size: NA; j_call: TRBJ2-1; v_call: TRBV15; d_call: NA; cdr3_nt: TGTGCCACCAGCCGGCGTAGGGGCGGGTCGTACAATGAGCAGTTCTTC; cdr3_aa: CATSRRRGGSYNEQFF
clone_size: NA; j_call: TRBJ2-7; v_call: TRBV27; d_call: NA; cdr3_nt: TGTGCCAGCAGTTTCGGGCAGAACTTCTTCGAGCAGTACTTC; cdr3_aa: CASSFGQNFFEQYF
clone_size: NA; j_call: TRBJ2-5; v_call: TRBV5-5; d_call: TRBD1; cdr3_nt: TGTGCCAGCAGCTTGGTGTGGACAGGGGGGACTGAGACCCAGTACTTC; cdr3_aa: CASSLVWTGGTETQYF
clone_size: NA; j_call: TRBJ2-1; v_call: TRBV19; d_call: NA; cdr3_nt: TGTGCCAGTAGTATATCTAGCGCGGACGGCAATGAGCAGTTCTTC; cdr3_aa: CASSISSADGNEQFF
clone_size: NA; j_call: TRBJ1-6; v_call: TRBV5-4; d_call: TRBD1; cdr3_nt: TGTGCCAGCAGCTTCTACAGGGGTGGGGGTAATTCACCCCTCCACTTT; cdr3_aa: CASSFYRGGGNSPLHF
clone_size: NA; j_call: TRBJ1-5; v_call: TRBV28; d_call: TRBD1; cdr3_nt: TGTGCCAGCACTGAGGGGGACAGGGGGCTTTTCCAGCCCCAGCATTTT; cdr3_aa: CASTEGDRGLFQPQHF
clone_size: NA; j_call: TRBJ1-5; v_call: TRBV6-1; d_call: TRBD1; cdr3_nt: TGTGCCAGCTGGGACAGGGGAAATCAGCCCCAGCATTTT; cdr3_aa: CASWDRGNQPQHF
clone_size: NA; j_call: TRBJ2-5; v_call: TRBV19; d_call: NA; cdr3_nt: TGTGCCAGTAGTCCTTTAGGACAGTTCCAAGAGACCCAGTACTTC; cdr3_aa: CASSPLGQFQETQYF
clone_size: once; j_call: TRBJ2-5; v_call: TRBV18; d_call: NA; cdr3_nt: TGTGCCAGCTCACCACCGACGGCAGGGGCGACCCAGTACTTC; cdr3_aa: CASSPPTAGATQYF
clone_size: NA; j_call: TRBJ2-1; v_call: TRBV2; d_call: TRBD2; cdr3_nt: TGTGCCAGCTCGGGAGGGACTAGCCCTTGGAATGAGCAGTTCTTC; cdr3_aa: CASSGGTSPWNEQFF
clone_size: NA; j_call: TRBJ1-5; v_call: TRBV19; d_call: NA; cdr3_nt: TGTGCCAGTAGTATAGTGAGCGCGGGCGGTCAGCCCCAGCATTTT; cdr3_aa: CASSIVSAGGQPQHF
clone_size: few; j_call: TRBJ1-6; v_call: TRBV7-9; d_call: TRBD1; cdr3_nt: TGTGCCAGCAGCTCACCGGGACAGGACTCCTATAATTCACCCCTCCACTTT; cdr3_aa: CASSSPGQDSYNSPLHF
clone_size: NA; j_call: TRBJ2-7; v_call: TRBV18; d_call: TRBD2; cdr3_nt: TGTGCCAGCTCACCGGCGGGGGGCCCGGAGCAGTACTTC; cdr3_aa: CASSPAGGPEQYF
clone_size: NA; j_call: TRBJ2-2; v_call: TRBV5-6; d_call: TRBD1; cdr3_nt: TGTGCCAGCAGAGGGGACAGGGGGTACGGGGAGCTGTTTTTT; cdr3_aa: CASRGDRGYGELFF
clone_size: NA; j_call: TRBJ1-6; v_call: TRBV6-1; d_call: TRBD1; cdr3_nt: TGTGCCAGCAGCGCCGGGACAGGGTATAATTCACCCCTCCACTTT; cdr3_aa: CASSAGTGYNSPLHF
clone_size: NA; j_call: TRBJ1-1; v_call: TRBV11-3; d_call: NA; cdr3_nt: TGTGCCAGCAGCTCGGGCCTCGGTCAGAACACTGAAGCTTTCTTT; cdr3_aa: CASSSGLGQNTEAFF
clone_size: NA; j_call: TRBJ1-2; v_call: TRBV5-5; d_call: TRBD1; cdr3_nt: TGTGCCAGCAGCCCTGAGACAGGGATCTATGGCTACACCTTC; cdr3_aa: CASSPETGIYGYTF
clone_size: NA; j_call: TRBJ2-3; v_call: TRBV5-1; d_call: TRBD1; cdr3_nt: TGCGCCAGCAGCCCCGGGACAGGGAAAAGGACAGATACGCAGTATTTT; cdr3_aa: CASSPGTGKRTDTQYF
clone_size: NA; j_call: TRBJ2-1; v_call: TRBV6-1; d_call: TRBD2; cdr3_nt: TGTGCCAGCAGTGAACTCTCTAGCGGGGTATACAATGAGCAGTTCTTC; cdr3_aa: CASSELSSGVYNEQFF
clone_size: NA; j_call: TRBJ2-3; v_call: TRBV5-1; d_call: TRBD2; cdr3_nt: TGCGCCAGCAGCTCAAAACCGGGACTAGCGCAAGATACGCAGTATTTT; cdr3_aa: CASSSKPGLAQDTQYF
clone_size: NA; j_call: TRBJ2-3; v_call: TRBV12-5; d_call: TRBD2; cdr3_nt: TGTGCTAGTGGTCCGGGACTAGCGGGAAACACAGATACGCAGTATTTT; cdr3_aa: CASGPGLAGNTDTQYF
clone_size: NA; j_call: TRBJ2-1; v_call: TRBV7-2; d_call: TRBD2; cdr3_nt: TGTGCCAGCAGCTTAGGATGGGCTAGCGGGAGGGCCCATGAGCAGTTCTTC; cdr3_aa: CASSLGWASGRAHEQFF
clone_size: NA; j_call: TRBJ2-1; v_call: TRBV12-5; d_call: NA; cdr3_nt: TGTGCTAGTGGTTTTTTTACAGGGCAGTTCTTC; cdr3_aa: CASGFFTGQFF
clone_size: NA; j_call: TRBJ2-7; v_call: TRBV27; d_call: NA; cdr3_nt: TGTGCCAGCAAGGGCCGCCCAAGCTCATCCGAGCAGTACTTC; cdr3_aa: CASKGRPSSSEQYF
clone_size: NA; j_call: TRBJ1-2; v_call: TRBV28; d_call: TRBD1; cdr3_nt: TGTGCCAGCACCACCGGGACAGGGAGATATGGCTACACCTTC; cdr3_aa: CASTTGTGRYGYTF
clone_size: NA; j_call: TRBJ2-3; v_call: TRBV5-1; d_call: TRBD2; cdr3_nt: TGCGCCAGCAGCTGGAGCGGACTAGCGGATAGCACAGATACGCAGTATTTT; cdr3_aa: CASSWSGLADSTDTQYF
clone_size: NA; j_call: TRBJ2-1; v_call: TRBV19; d_call: TRBD1; cdr3_nt: TGTGCCAGTAGTATGATATTAGACAGGGTCTCCTACAATGAGCAGTTCTTC; cdr3_aa: CASSMILDRVSYNEQFF
clone_size: once; j_call: TRBJ2-1; v_call: TRBV19; d_call: TRBD1; cdr3_nt: TGTGCCAGTAGTTCCGGGACAGGTGCCTGGAAGCTTTCGTACAATGAGCAGTTCTTC; cdr3_aa: CASSSGTGAWKLSYNEQFF
clone_size: NA; j_call: TRBJ1-1; v_call: TRBV11-2; d_call: NA; cdr3_nt: TGTGCCAGCACCCGCACGGGGCGGATGAACACTGAAGCTTTCTTT; cdr3_aa: CASTRTGRMNTEAFF
clone_size: NA; j_call: TRBJ1-2; v_call: TRBV14; d_call: NA; cdr3_nt: TGTGCCACCCCATATGGCTACACCTTC; cdr3_aa: CATPYGYTF
clone_size: NA; j_call: TRBJ1-1; v_call: TRBV5-1; d_call: TRBD1; cdr3_nt: TGCGCCAGCAGCTTACAGGGGTCTCTGGGCACTGAAGCTTTCTTT; cdr3_aa: CASSLQGSLGTEAFF
clone_size: NA; j_call: TRBJ1-1; v_call: TRBV5-1; d_call: NA; cdr3_nt: TGCGCCAGCAGCTTGATGGGGGGCGGGAACACTGAAGCTTTCTTT; cdr3_aa: CASSLMGGGNTEAFF
clone_size: NA; j_call: TRBJ2-7; v_call: TRBV2; d_call: NA; cdr3_nt: TGTGCCAGCAGTAGACAGTTAACCTACGAGCAGTACTTC; cdr3_aa: CASSRQLTYEQYF
clone_size: NA; j_call: TRBJ2-1; v_call: TRBV6-6; d_call: NA; cdr3_nt: TGTGCCAGCAGTTACACTGGGGATGAGCAGTTCTTC; cdr3_aa: CASSYTGDEQFF
clone_size: NA; j_call: TRBJ1-4; v_call: TRBV19; d_call: NA; cdr3_nt: TGTGCCAGTAGTATCCCCCCGTCTAATGAAAAACTGTTTTTT; cdr3_aa: CASSIPPSNEKLFF
clone_size: NA; j_call: TRBJ1-1; v_call: TRBV5-1; d_call: NA; cdr3_nt: TGCGCCAGCAGCTTGCAGGACTTGGCTGAAGCTTTCTTT; cdr3_aa: CASSLQDLAEAFF
clone_size: NA; j_call: TRBJ1-4; v_call: TRBV7-9; d_call: NA; cdr3_nt: TGTGCCAGCAGCTTTTCTGAAAAACTGTTTTTT; cdr3_aa: CASSFSEKLFF
clone_size: NA; j_call: TRBJ2-1; v_call: TRBV6-6; d_call: NA; cdr3_nt: TGTGCCAGCAGTTACCCGGGGACACGCTACAATGAGCAGTTCTTC; cdr3_aa: CASSYPGTRYNEQFF
clone_size: NA; j_call: TRBJ1-2; v_call: TRBV7-9; d_call: NA; cdr3_nt: TGTGCCAGCAGCTTTTACCCAGCCCCCGGCTACACCTTC; cdr3_aa: CASSFYPAPGYTF
clone_size: once; j_call: TRBJ2-3; v_call: TRBV29-1; d_call: TRBD2; cdr3_nt: TGCAGCGTTGAAGATCCTAGCGGGGGGGATACGCAGTATTTT; cdr3_aa: CSVEDPSGGDTQYF
clone_size: once; j_call: TRBJ2-2; v_call: TRBV5-1; d_call: NA; cdr3_nt: TGCGCCAGCAGCTTGGCCGTACGGACCAACACCGGGGAGCTGTTTTTT; cdr3_aa: CASSLAVRTNTGELFF
clone_size: NA; j_call: TRBJ2-1; v_call: TRBV4-1; d_call: TRBD1; cdr3_nt: TGCGCCAGCAGCAAGGAAAGACAGGGGGCCTGGAATGAGCAGTTCTTC; cdr3_aa: CASSKERQGAWNEQFF
clone_size: few; j_call: TRBJ1-1; v_call: TRBV30; d_call: NA; cdr3_nt: TGTGCCTGGAGGCAGATGAACACTGAAGCTTTCTTT; cdr3_aa: CAWRQMNTEAFF
clone_size: NA; j_call: TRBJ2-3; v_call: TRBV10-1; d_call: TRBD2; cdr3_nt: TGCGCCAGCAGTGAGGGGGGAGGGGCAGATACGCAGTATTTT; cdr3_aa: CASSEGGGADTQYF
clone_size: NA; j_call: TRBJ1-1; v_call: TRBV29-1; d_call: NA; cdr3_nt: TGCAGCGTTAAGCTTGGGCCCACTGAAGCTTTCTTT; cdr3_aa: CSVKLGPTEAFF
clone_size: NA; j_call: TRBJ2-7; v_call: TRBV6-5; d_call: TRBD2; cdr3_nt: TGTGCCAGCAGCCGTAGCGGGAGTATAGCCTACGAGCAGTACTTC; cdr3_aa: CASSRSGSIAYEQYF